This record covers a single TCR beta chain. These data are taken from a study of T cell responses to AZD1222 COVID-19 vaccine. Germline CDR1 is LNHDA and CDR2 is SQIVND (reference sequence). CDR3 length equals 13 residues. V dropped 7 bases and J dropped 4 bases, with 11 bases sitting between them. The method was immunoSEQ multiplex PCR; TCRdb's version includes in-frame clones alone and lacks a portion of them. This sample carries 35,000 to 45,000 clones, around three quarters of them seen once, and the ten largest clones take approximately 4%. The TCR comes from an adult in good health. The rearrangement uses TRBV19 and TRBJ1-5; no reliable D call. This specimen was peripheral blood, taken on day 0 of AZD1222 vaccination. CDR3 nucleotides: TGTGCCAGTACCCCGGACTTAAATCAGCCCCAGCATTTT. This sequence encodes CASTPDLNQPQHF.